The TCR beta chain under discussion was sequenced for a study of identical twins. Germline V gene data show CDR1 as LGHNA and CDR2 as YNFKEQ. The CDR3 loop spans 14 amino acids. Trimming removed 5 bases from V and 6 bases from J; junction bases left unmatched: 9. This clonotype appeared many times. TCRdb fed the 5' RACE reads into MiXCR, producing one record per CDR3 protein. This table has about 250,000 distinct CDR3 sequences, 6.5% to 9.5% appearing once. The same sample was also studied in work on yellow fever vaccine responses in identical twins.

The genes are TRBV4-2 and TRBJ2-7, with 8 bases identical to TRBD1. This receptor was obtained from a woman under 30 in good health. Input material: CD8+ T cells sorted from blood. The CDR3, as DNA: TGTGCCAGCAGCAAGAACAGGGGGTACTCCGAGCAGTACTTC. It encodes CASSKNRGYSEQYF.